Given below is one T cell receptor (beta chain) in context. The sample belongs to a study of blood T cell repertoires in COVID-19. Per the study methods: Amplification of reference gene primers was used by the study to estimate nucleated cell counts. Some clones are missing from TCRdb's copy, which holds only in-frame ones; the method was immunoSEQ multiplex PCR. The V and J calls and clone size are taken from that table; D and trimming were inferred from the DNA. Of about 430,000 clones detected, 85% to 90% appear once; the ten largest clones hold 1% to 1.3%. Grouping used clinical history reported by participants in a survey and questionnaire. The V gene's germline CDR1 is GTSNPN and CDR2 SVGIG (reference sequence). The trim removed 2 bases at V and 2 bases at J, leaving 4 bases unmatched. The CDR3 has 15 amino acids.

This sequence joins TRBV30 and TRBJ2-1; TRBD2 aligns across 9 bases. This clonotype was obtained from a man aged 30 to 39 who had recovered from COVID-19. Sample: PBMCs or T cells enriched from blood (not recorded which). The CDR3, as DNA: TGTGCCTGGAGTCTCCTAGCGGGGCCCTACAATGAGCAGTTCTTC. It encodes CAWSLLAGPYNEQFF.